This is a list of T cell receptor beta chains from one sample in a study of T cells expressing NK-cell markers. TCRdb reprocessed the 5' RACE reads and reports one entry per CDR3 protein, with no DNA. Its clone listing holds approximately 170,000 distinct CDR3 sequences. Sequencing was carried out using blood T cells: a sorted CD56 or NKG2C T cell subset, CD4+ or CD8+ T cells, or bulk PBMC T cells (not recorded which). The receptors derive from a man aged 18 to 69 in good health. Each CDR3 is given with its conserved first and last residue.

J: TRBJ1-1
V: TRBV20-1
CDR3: CSARLGITEAFF

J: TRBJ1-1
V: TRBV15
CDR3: CATSRDRGTSNTEAFF

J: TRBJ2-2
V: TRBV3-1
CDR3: CASSPTSGGVTGELFF

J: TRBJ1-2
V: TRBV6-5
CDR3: CASSYGPTGGNNYGYTF

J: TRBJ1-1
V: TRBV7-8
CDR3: CASSSVERQGLNTEAFF

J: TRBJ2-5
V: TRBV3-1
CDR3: CASSLGTSGGAQETQYF

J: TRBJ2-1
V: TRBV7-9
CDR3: CASNFLDTTPSEQFF

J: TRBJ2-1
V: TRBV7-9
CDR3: CASAPDGEPEQFF

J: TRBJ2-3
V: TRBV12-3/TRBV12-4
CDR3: CASSFNRDSTDTQYF

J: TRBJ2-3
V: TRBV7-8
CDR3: CASSSTGASTDTQYF

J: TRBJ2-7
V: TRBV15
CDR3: CATSSLGQGSDEQYF

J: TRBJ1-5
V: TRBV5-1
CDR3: CASSPGHFDSNQPQHF

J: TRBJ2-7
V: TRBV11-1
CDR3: CASSPDFGDSYEQYF

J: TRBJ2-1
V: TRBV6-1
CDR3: CASSASSGPRAEQFF

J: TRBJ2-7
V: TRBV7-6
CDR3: CASSLERTAAEQYF

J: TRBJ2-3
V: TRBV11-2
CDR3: CASSLVGAEYTDTQYF

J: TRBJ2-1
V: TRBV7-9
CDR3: CASSWQSWGDEQFF

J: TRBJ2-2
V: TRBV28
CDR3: CASSFHLRSDTGELFF

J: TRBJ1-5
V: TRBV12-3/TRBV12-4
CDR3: CASSYHPGRAYSNQPQHF

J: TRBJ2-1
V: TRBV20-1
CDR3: CSARDLGQGFNEQFF

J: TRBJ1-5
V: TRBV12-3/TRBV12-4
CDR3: CASSSSGDSNQPQHF

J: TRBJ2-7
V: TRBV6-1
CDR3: CASTPGVKYEQYF

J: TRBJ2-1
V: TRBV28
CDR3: CASSFVVGSYNEQFF

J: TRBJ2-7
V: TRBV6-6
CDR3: CASLHISTYEQYF

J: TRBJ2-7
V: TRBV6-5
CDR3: CASTEAWGAYEQYF

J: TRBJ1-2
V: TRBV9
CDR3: CASSVELEVYGYTF

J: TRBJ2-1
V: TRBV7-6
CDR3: CASSDTIHTYNEQFF

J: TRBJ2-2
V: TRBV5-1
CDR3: CASNRRGDTGELFF

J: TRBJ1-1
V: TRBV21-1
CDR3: CAIAGTGGESITEAFF

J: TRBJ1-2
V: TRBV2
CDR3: CASSEPRANYGYTF

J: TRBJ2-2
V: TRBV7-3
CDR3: CASSLTGTVSGELFF

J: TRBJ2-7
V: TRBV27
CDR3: CASSGTGNPYEQYF

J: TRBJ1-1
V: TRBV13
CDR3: CASSFGGLNEAFF

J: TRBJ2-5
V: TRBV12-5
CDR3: CASGLSQYQETQYF

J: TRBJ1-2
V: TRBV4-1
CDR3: CASSPELMEGYTF

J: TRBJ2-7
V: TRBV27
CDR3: CASSRIPVEAADEQYF

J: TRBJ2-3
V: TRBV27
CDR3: CASTNRDYVADTQYF

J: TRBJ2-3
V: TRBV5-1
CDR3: CASSFEGEEDTQYF

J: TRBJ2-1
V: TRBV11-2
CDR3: CASSLIYRGGEYNEQFF

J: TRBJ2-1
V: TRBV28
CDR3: CASSPTDIINEQFF